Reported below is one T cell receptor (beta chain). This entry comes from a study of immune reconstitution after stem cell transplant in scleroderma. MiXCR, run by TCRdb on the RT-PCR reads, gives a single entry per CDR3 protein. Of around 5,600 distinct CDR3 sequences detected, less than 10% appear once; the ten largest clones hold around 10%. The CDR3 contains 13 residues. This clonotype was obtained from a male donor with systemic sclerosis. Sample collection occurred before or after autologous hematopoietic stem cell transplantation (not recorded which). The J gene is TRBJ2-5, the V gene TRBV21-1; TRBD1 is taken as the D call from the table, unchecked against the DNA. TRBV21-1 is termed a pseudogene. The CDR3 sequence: CASSKTRIWTVHF. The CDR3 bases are TGTGCCAGCAGCAAAACCCGGATTTGGACAGTTCACTTC.